This TCR beta chain derives from a study of blood T cell repertoires in COVID-19. At the level of the study: Some COVID-19 samples were acute and others convalescent; all came from the United States, Italy and Spain. In each case, the material was cDNA or gDNA derived from T cells, B-cell-depleted T cells, or PBMCs.

J was trimmed by 5 bases and V by 4 bases; bases with no gene match: 6. Germline values: CDR1 KGHSH, CDR2 LQKENI. The CDR3 sequence is 14 residues long. In the authors' workflow: By means of reference gene primer amplification, nucleated cell counts were estimated. TCRdb keeps only in-frame clones here, not all; method: immunoSEQ multiplex PCR. V and J calls and clone size are copied from that table; D and trimming were computed from the DNA. The repertoire holds 100,000 to 120,000 clones, with 70% to 90% as singletons. The source is a human donor in a cohort sampled during active COVID-19. The chain combines TRBV18 with TRBJ1-1; 8 nucleotides match TRBD1. Sample: peripheral blood. DNA of the CDR3: TGTGCCAGCTCACTCCTGACAGGGGAAACTGAAGCTTTCTTT. It codes for CASSLLTGETEAFF.